This TCR beta chain appears in the sequencing data of a study of cytomegalovirus exposure and HLA in healthy donors (dated by TCRdb to 2016 to 2017). For the study in its entirety: In an earlier analysis of several hundred of the donors, 276 Gb of sequence data and 120 million or so unique TCR beta sequences from about 179 million T cells were reported. About 300 gigabases of sequencing data and 70 million to 100 million unique TCR sequences were included in an early release covering 500 to 750 HLA-typed donors. Of the roughly 400 genotyped donors, roughly 80% fell in the genetic ancestry cluster associated with self-reported Caucasian donors. The study was designed to test whether signatures of past pathogen exposure could be identified by cataloging public T cell receptors. The T cell repertoires of about 700 subjects were profiled by immunosequencing and related to cytomegalovirus serostatus. In addition to the first cohort of approximately 650 subjects, a separate validation cohort of 130 or so different subjects was used. High-throughput TCR immunosequencing, statistical association of individual TCRs with disease status, and machine learning were combined to predict cytomegalovirus infection status. In a later analysis, previously published TCR beta repertoires from roughly 710 donors were re-analyzed and high-resolution HLA genotyping was added so that TCR occurrence patterns could be studied. Rather than using new phenotypic data, the later analysis identified candidate immune exposures from TCR beta sequences and from how often those sequences occurred across donors. An earlier analysis of roughly 580 of the donors used high-throughput TCR beta sequencing to judge whether each TCR beta V gene segment behaved as functional or pseudogenic. Donor age, sex, ethnicity and CMV serostatus were compiled together with the repertoire data. In a later genetic analysis, genome-wide SNP genotypes for about three fifths of the roughly 670 donors were used, and that subset was treated as a discovery cohort. All discovery cohort repertoires had been generated on a single sequencing platform. HLA typing covered class I and class II loci at four-digit resolution. The number of typed donors differed by locus: roughly 620-640 for A, B, C, DRB1 and DQB1; approximately 520 for DQA1; around 610 for DPA1; and around 450 for DPB1. Because of strong linkage in the cohort, roughly five DR-DQ haplotypes were treated as single units for association and clustering. Across about 380 genotyped donors of the cohort, an average of approximately 240,000 unique TCR beta nucleotide sequences per donor were sequenced, and 15% to 20% of those sequences were non-productive. General conclusions and limits of the study: Strong co-occurrence of HLA alleles, especially DR and DQ, made assigning TCR associations to individual alleles difficult. The presence/absence analyses assumed that sequencing depth was roughly uniform across donors, and that assumption may not be true. A further reported finding was that TCR beta sequences accurately predicted the HLA-A and HLA-B alleles for most subjects in the first cohort. According to a later analysis, most CMV-associated TCR beta chains appeared to be HLA-restricted, and the HLA associations seemed to be driven largely by CMV exposure. For the cohort, immune exposure information was limited to CMV serostatus. A later genetic analysis reported fewer N-insertions in productive TCRs among donors in an Asian-associated ancestry cluster than the 666-donor mean. Correlated functional status among segregating V segments might be attributable to linkage disequilibrium, but an unknown experimental factor could not be ruled out. Compared with equally common non-associated chains, HLA-associated TCR beta chains in a later analysis were more clonally expanded and had lower generation probabilities. The classifier was reported to diagnose cytomegalovirus status with high specificity and sensitivity in both the original and validation cohorts. The authors suggested that the approach could potentially be extended to other disease states and immunological phenotypes. Three of the identified cytomegalovirus-associated TCR beta chains were confirmed in vitro to be specific for cytomegalovirus antigens. Broadly in line with IMGT annotations, most TCR beta V segments showed up in productive rearrangements about 90% or about 30% of the time in an earlier analysis of roughly 590 of the donors. According to a later analysis, parvovirus B19, influenza, CMV and Epstein-Barr virus appeared linked to several top co-occurrence clusters. Most TCR sequences were observed very rarely across donors, whereas some public TCRs were present in many individuals. Because HLA typing was missing for some donors at each locus, association tests included only the typed subset. In a later analysis, 16,951 TCR beta sequences were associated with specific HLA alleles at a false discovery rate of 0.05. The cohort was sequenced for TCR beta chains only, and without alpha or paired-chain data the features that could be detected were limited. An association between a missense DCLRE1C variant and V-gene and J-gene trimming of TCR beta chains was found in a later genetic analysis and replicated in an independent cohort. Because counts were too low, roughly 16 rarely observed V segments, including chromosome 9 orphons, were excluded from the earlier analysis of 587 of the donors. The sequencing pipeline was judged likely to have produced a cluster of highly shared sequence variants as a technical artifact. A later analysis found that TCR association rates varied across HLA loci, with DRB1 alleles showing the most associated TCRs and HLA-C alleles the fewest. A total of about 180 TCR beta chains were listed by the study as associated with cytomegalovirus.

Libraries were prepared through the immunoSEQ multiplex PCR assay. A mixture of 60 forward primers for TCR Vbeta segments and 13 reverse primers for TCR Jbeta segments was used in the multiplex PCR. A multiplex PCR assay on genomic DNA amplified the CDR3 region of rearranged TCR beta genes. On the Illumina HiSeq System, the amplified TCR beta libraries were sequenced as 87-base-pair reads. The study's processing was this. In a later analysis, roughly 80 million unique TCR beta chains were counted across the 500 to 700 repertoires, and roughly 10 million of these chains were shared by at least two donors. To remove PCR and sequencing errors, raw reads were error-corrected and collapsed into unique sequences using a nearest-neighbor algorithm that merged closely related sequences. V, D and J gene segments were assigned by aligning CDR3 sequences to IMGT reference sequences. For a sequence to be retained, a match of at least six nucleotides was required to both a V gene segment and a J gene segment. A rearrangement was called productive if the CDR3 had no stop codons and remained in frame with V and J, and every other rearrangement was called non-productive. Following IMGT convention, CDR3 was defined as the stretch from the second conserved V-encoded cysteine to the conserved J-encoded phenylalanine. The earlier analysis of some 550 of the donors excluded any sequence lacking an unambiguous match to a single V gene segment. An earlier analysis of fewer than 750 of the donors called V segments functional above 56.7% productive rearrangements and segregating when the between-donor standard deviation exceeded 5%. To diagnose cytomegalovirus status from the catalog of TCR beta chain sequences, a statistical classification framework was built. A later analysis assigned V and J genes by comparing TCR nucleotide sequences with IMGT/GENE-DB human TR gene sequences. In a later analysis, CDR3 sequences and most-parsimonious VDJ recombination scenarios were assigned using the TCRdist pipeline. In a later analysis, every TCR beta chain was defined by the combination of its CDR3 amino acid sequence and its V-gene family, and reads without a unique V-gene family were dropped. To address suspected cross-contamination and a sequencing artifact, a later analysis removed under 600 highly shared, low-generation-probability nucleotide sequences. In a later analysis, a clonal expansion index for each public chain was calculated from normalized within-repertoire ranks of inferred template counts. In a later analysis, generation probabilities were computed with a VDJ recombination model fitted to out-of-frame rearrangements, and the resulting probabilities were checked against IGoR. A later analysis scored TCR-TCR, TCR-HLA and TCR-CMV co-occurrence with hypergeometric tests, applying a repertoire-size bias correction to TCR pairs. False discovery rates were estimated in a later analysis by permuting HLA or CMV assignments 20 times. In a later analysis, co-occurring TCRs were grouped using DBSCAN, and TCRdist sequence similarity was added for clustering within HLA-allele-positive subsets. Repertoires with fewer than 30,000 or more than 120,000 public chains were left out of co-occurrence clustering, as were a handful of repertoires with anomalous nucleotide sharing. TCRdb retrieved this table from immuneACCESS and kept in-frame rearrangements only. Not all clones are present; in checked studies, unresolved V genes account for under half, and no reason is known for the remainder. The V and J calls and clone size were taken over from that table, and D and trimming were inferred from the DNA. Across this sample there are some 130,000 clones, with about 86% seen only once. The top ten hold around 5.2% of the sample.

In total, 666 healthy bone marrow donors made up the cohort. All cohort members were sampled while nominally healthy, although unrecorded immune exposures were likely present. The donor was CMV seronegative and was included in the group of several hundred seronegative cohort members. Each donor provided a peripheral blood sample, and peripheral blood mononuclear cells were used for TCR beta sequencing. Genomic DNA was extracted from the blood cell samples with the Qiagen DNeasy Blood Extraction Kit. Remarks on this clone: There is no known antigen for this receptor. Relative to the germline gene, one junction end is altered; a read error may explain this.

The source material was PBMCs. This sequence was found in a woman aged 25 to 39 in good health and CMV-seronegative.

The CDR3 here reads CASSPRPRSAQGTQYF. The nucleotides read TGTGCCAGCAGCCCTCGTCCGCGGTCGGCTCAAGGGACCCAGTACTTC. The chain links TRBV7-2 with TRBJ2-5; the D gene cannot be resolved reliably. The CDR3 holds 16 amino acids from the cysteine to the phenylalanine. The kept DNA is CDR3 alone, 48 bases in frame from the first base. Per the germline V gene, SGHTA is the CDR1 and FQGNSA is the CDR2.